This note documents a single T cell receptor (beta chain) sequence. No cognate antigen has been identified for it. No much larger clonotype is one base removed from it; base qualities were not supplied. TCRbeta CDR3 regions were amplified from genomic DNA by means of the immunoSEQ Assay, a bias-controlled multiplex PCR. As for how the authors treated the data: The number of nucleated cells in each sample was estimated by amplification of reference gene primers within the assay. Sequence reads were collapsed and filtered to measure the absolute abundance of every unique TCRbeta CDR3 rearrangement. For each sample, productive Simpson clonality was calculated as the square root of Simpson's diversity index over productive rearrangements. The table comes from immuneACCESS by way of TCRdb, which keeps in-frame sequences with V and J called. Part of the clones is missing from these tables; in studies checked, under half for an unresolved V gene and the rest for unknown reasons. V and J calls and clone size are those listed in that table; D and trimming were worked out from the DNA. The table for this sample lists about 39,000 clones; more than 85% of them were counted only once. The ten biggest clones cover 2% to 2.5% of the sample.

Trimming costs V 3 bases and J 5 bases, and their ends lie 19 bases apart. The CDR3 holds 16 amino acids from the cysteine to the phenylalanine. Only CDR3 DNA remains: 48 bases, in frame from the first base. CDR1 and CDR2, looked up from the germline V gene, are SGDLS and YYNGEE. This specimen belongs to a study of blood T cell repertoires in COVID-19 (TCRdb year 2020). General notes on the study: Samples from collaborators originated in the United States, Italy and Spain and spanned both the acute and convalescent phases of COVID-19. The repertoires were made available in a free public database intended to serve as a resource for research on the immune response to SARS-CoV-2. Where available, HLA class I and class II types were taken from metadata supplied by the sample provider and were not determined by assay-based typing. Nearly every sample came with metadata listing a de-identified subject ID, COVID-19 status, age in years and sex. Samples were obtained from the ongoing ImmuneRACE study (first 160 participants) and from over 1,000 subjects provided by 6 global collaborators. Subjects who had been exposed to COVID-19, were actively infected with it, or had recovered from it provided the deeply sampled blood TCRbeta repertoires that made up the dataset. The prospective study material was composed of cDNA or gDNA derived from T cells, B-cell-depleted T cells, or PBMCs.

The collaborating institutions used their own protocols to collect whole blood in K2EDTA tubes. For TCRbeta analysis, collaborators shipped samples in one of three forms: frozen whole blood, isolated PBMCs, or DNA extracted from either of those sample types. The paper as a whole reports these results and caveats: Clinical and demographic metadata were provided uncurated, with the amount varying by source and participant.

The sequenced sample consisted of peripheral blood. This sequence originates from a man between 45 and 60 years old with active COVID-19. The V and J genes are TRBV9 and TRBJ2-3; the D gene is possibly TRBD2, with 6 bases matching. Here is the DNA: TGTGCCAGCAGCGGAGGTACGGGAGAAATTGTAGATACGCAGTATTTT. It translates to CASSGGTGEIVDTQYF.